These 11 T cell receptor beta chains were all obtained from the same sample, sequenced in a study of blood T cell repertoires in COVID-19. The table came from immunoSEQ multiplex PCR; TCRdb's copy has only in-frame clones and leaves some out. Of just over 150,000 clones in the sample, 90% to 95% were seen once. The sequenced sample was peripheral blood. The source of these receptors is a woman between 45 and 65 years old with acute or convalescent COVID-19.

This chain joins TRBV7-9 and TRBJ1-3, with D maybe TRBD1 (5 bases). CDR3 length equals 17 residues. Germline CDR1 is SEHNR and CDR2 is FQNEAQ (reference sequence). V was shortened by 2 bases and J by 0 bases, with 14 bases between the two germline ends. The CDR3 here is CASSLLKGVSSGNTIYF. The CDR3 DNA is TGTGCCAGCAGCTTACTTAAAGGGGTCAGCTCTGGAAACACCATATATTTT.

The chain is built from TRBV12-5 and TRBJ2-5; weak D call: TRBD1 (5 bases). V was clipped by 6 bases and J by 5 bases, with 10 bases between them. Germline lookup yields CDR1 LGHNT and CDR2 FRNRAP. The length of the CDR3 is 12 residues. This chain's CDR3 is CASGNPGETQYF. CDR3 sequence (DNA): TGTGCTAGTGGCAACCCAGGGGAGACCCAGTACTTC.

The chain uses TRBV19 and TRBJ1-5, with D unresolved. Deletions cut 5 bases from V and 6 bases from J, with 11 bases between. Germline V gene lookup returns CDR1 LNHDA and CDR2 SQIVND (reference sequence). The CDR3 is made up of 13 amino acids. The CDR3 loop is CASSVGVVQPQHF. CDR3 nucleotide sequence: TGTGCCAGTAGTGTGGGAGTGGTTCAGCCCCAGCATTTT.

The V gene is TRBV29-1, the J gene TRBJ2-7; 7 nucleotides agree with TRBD1. There are 14 residues in the CDR3. The germline V gene has CDR1 SQVTM and CDR2 ANQGSEA. J gave up 1 base and V 3 bases, and 6 bases lay outside the gene matches. The CDR3 DNA reads as TGCAGCGTTGAGAAGCGACAGGGTTCCTACGAGCAGTACTTC. Translation: CSVEKRQGSYEQYF.

The rearrangement uses TRBV7-8 and TRBJ1-2, with 8 bases matching TRBD1. V gave up 3 bases and J gave up 5 bases; unmatched junction bases: 8. CDR3 length equals 15 residues. Germline CDR1 reads SGHVS; CDR2 reads FQNEAQ. The CDR3 DNA is TGTGCCAGCAGCTTCGGACAGGGCTTCTCTTATGGCTACACCTTC. Translated, it gives CASSFGQGFSYGYTF.

This clone was seen just once. The chain carries TRBV5-4 and TRBJ2-1; possibly TRBD2 for D (6 bases). The V gene lost 1 base and the J gene lost 7 bases, with 12 bases spanning the gap. CDR1 SGHNT and CDR2 YYREEE come from the germline V gene (reference sequence). The CDR3 extends over 14 amino acids. The CDR3 sequence: CASSLTGLTNEQFF. For the CDR3, the DNA is TGTGCCAGCAGCTTGACCGGACTAACAAATGAGCAGTTCTTC.

J is TRBJ1-6 and V is TRBV6-4; unclear D gene. The CDR3 consists of 14 residues. CDR1 MRHNA and CDR2 SNTAGT come from the germline V gene. Trimming removed 3 bases from V and 6 bases from J, with 9 bases in between. CDR3 sequence: CASSESGFNSPLHF. The CDR3 nucleotides are TGTGCCAGCAGTGAATCGGGGTTTAATTCACCCCTCCACTTT.

This chain uses TRBV3-1 (or the pseudogene TRBV3-2) with TRBJ1-1, with a weak D call TRBD1 (6 bases). The germline gives CDR1 LGHDT, CDR2 YNNKEL (reference sequence). Between the trimmed V and J ends, which lost 11 bases and 3 bases, there was a span of 16 bases. CDR3 length: 13 residues. The CDR3 loop is CAFLGGVYTEAFF. The CDR3 DNA is TGTGCCTTCTTAGGGGGGGTCTACACTGAAGCTTTCTTT.

This chain joins TRBV5-1 and TRBJ1-3; D is undetermined. The V gene lost 5 bases and the J gene lost 6 bases, with 12 bases spanning the gap. The CDR3 covers 13 residues. The V gene's germline CDR1 is SGHRS and CDR2 YFSETQ. CDR3 region: CASSAGSQNTIYF. The CDR3 DNA reads TGCGCCAGCAGTGCGGGGAGCCAAAACACCATATATTTT.

The V gene is TRBV4-3, the J gene TRBJ2-7, with D possibly being TRBD2 (5 bases). Germline V gives CDR1 LGHNA, CDR2 YSLEER. The CDR3 loop spans 16 amino acids. Trimming took off 0 bases at V and 0 bases at J, with 12 bases between the two ends. In nucleotides, the CDR3 is TGCGCCAGCAGCCAAGAGCGGGCGGTTGACTCCTACGAGCAGTACTTC. Translating it yields CASSQERAVDSYEQYF.

The chain recombines TRBV15 with TRBJ1-2; D is possibly TRBD1 (5 bases). V lost 0 bases and J lost 3, with 14 bases in between. Germline lookup yields CDR1 LNHNV and CDR2 YYDKDF (reference sequence). The CDR3 covers 16 residues. CDR3 DNA sequence: TGTGCCACCAGCAGAGAAGCCCAGTTCAGGGACTATGGCTACACCTTC. Its protein product is CATSREAQFRDYGYTF.